This T cell receptor (beta chain) was recorded in a study of T cell responses to AZD1222 COVID-19 vaccine. Details on this clone: Its antigen is unidentified.

Study observations and caveats: Targets within unmutated variant regions were reportedly found for nearly half of spike-specific TCRs. Spike-specific TCR breadth and depth went up after people got two AZD1222 doses. Spike-wide coverage was observed for vaccine-associated CD4 TCRs, with dominant responses at 160-218 and 743-854. Repertoires were obtained solely post-peak T cell response.

Germline CDR1 and CDR2: SGHTA and FQGNSA. V lost 4 bases, J lost 5 bases, and 24 bases lay in between. CDR3 length: 17 amino acids. Repertoires were generated with immunoSEQ multiplex PCR, while TCRdb's copy carries only in-frame clones and drops some. The sample includes 58,000 or so clones, around 88% of them seen just once. This chain uses TRBV7-2 with TRBJ2-7, with D possibly matching TRBD1 (6 bases). Sequences were derived from peripheral blood, sampled 28 days after the second AZD1222 dose. This receptor was taken from an adult who received the AZD1222 COVID-19 vaccine. For the CDR3, the DNA is TGTGCCAGCAGCTCAATCGGCCGGGACACCTTAGGGAACGAGCAGTACTTC. Translating gives CASSSIGRDTLGNEQYF.